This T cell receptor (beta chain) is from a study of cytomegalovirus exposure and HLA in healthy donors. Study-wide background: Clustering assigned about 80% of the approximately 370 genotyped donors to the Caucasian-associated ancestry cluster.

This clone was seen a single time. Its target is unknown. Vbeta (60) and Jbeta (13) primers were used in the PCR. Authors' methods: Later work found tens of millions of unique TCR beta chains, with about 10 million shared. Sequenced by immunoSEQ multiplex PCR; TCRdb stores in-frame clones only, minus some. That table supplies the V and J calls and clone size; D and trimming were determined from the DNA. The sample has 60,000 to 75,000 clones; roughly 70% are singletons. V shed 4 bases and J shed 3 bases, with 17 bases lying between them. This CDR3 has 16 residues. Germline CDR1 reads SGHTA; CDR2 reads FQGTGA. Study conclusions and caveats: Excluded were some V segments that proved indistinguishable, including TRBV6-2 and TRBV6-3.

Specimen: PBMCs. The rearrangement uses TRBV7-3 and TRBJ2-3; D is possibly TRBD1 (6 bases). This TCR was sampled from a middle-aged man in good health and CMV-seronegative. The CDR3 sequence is CASSSYGQFGTDTQYF. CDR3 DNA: TGTGCCAGCAGCTCATATGGACAGTTCGGGACAGATACGCAGTATTTT. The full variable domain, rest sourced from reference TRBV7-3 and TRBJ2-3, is GAGVSQTPSNKVTEKGKYVELRCDPISGHTALYWYRQSLGQGPEFLIYFQGTGAADDSGLPNDRFFAVRPEGSVSTLKIQRTERGDSAVYLCASSSYGQFGTDTQYFGPGTRLTVL.